This TCR beta chain stems from a study of T cell changes during pregnancy in multiple sclerosis. TCRdb's copy holds only in-frame clones and misses some; the assay was immunoSEQ multiplex PCR. Of about 18,000 clones in the sample, roughly 84% are singletons; the top ten hold 8.5% to 10%. Germline CDR1 is MNHEY and CDR2 is SVGAGI. The CDR3 has 14 residues. The V gene end was trimmed by 9 bases and the J gene end by 4 bases; junction bases not matched to a gene: 11. Sequencing used CD8+ T cells from peripheral blood mononuclear cells, obtained after pregnancy. The chain carries TRBV6-5 and TRBJ1-1; 7 bases fit TRBD1. This TCR was sampled from a female donor with multiple sclerosis, enrolled in a pregnancy study. CDR3 protein: CASIQKGAATEAFF. CDR3 coding DNA: TGTGCCAGTATACAGAAGGGGGCGGCCACTGAAGCTTTCTTT.